The 16 T cell receptor beta chains below all came from one sample that was sequenced in a study of T cells after yellow fever vaccination. Using its own MiXCR run on the 5' RACE reads, TCRdb lists one record per CDR3 protein. The sample has 140,000 to 150,000 distinct CDR3 sequences; about 6.2% are singletons. The source material was CD4+ T cells sorted from PBMCs, sampled 10 days after the yellow fever booster vaccination. These receptors came from a young man who received the YFV17D yellow fever vaccine.

The sample holds many counts of this clonotype. V usage is TRBV12-3 or TRBV12-4 and J usage is TRBJ2-1, with 8 bases matching TRBD2. The CDR3 has 17 amino acids. V was pared by 5 bases and J by 10 bases, with 19 bases of the junction left unmatched. The CDR3 region has the DNA TGTGCCAGCAGTCTGGGGATGGGAGCGGGAGTGACGGACGAGCAGTTCTTC. Translation: CASSLGMGAGVTDEQFF.

In this sample, this clonotype turned up once. The chain's CDR3 is CASRMDRTGPTEAFF. The DNA for the CDR3 is TGTGCCAGCAGGATGGATCGGACAGGGCCCACTGAAGCTTTCTTT. The chain uses TRBV6-2 or TRBV6-3 and TRBJ1-1; the match to TRBD1 covers 8 bases. The germline V gene has CDR1 MNHEY and CDR2 SVGEGT. V trimming: 6 bases; J trimming: 4 bases; junction bases outside the gene matches: 10. The CDR3 sequence is 15 residues long.

This clonotype came up a few times. The chain combines TRBV11-2 with TRBJ1-5; D is unclear. V was pared by 1 base and J by 1 base, with 8 bases between. The germline V gene encodes CDR1 SGHAT and CDR2 FQNNGV. CDR3 length: 15 amino acids. The CDR3 reads CASSLGPASNQPQHF. The DNA for the CDR3 is TGTGCCAGCAGCTTAGGACCCGCCAGCAATCAGCCCCAGCATTTT.

V is TRBV28 and J is TRBJ2-4; D is unresolved. V lost 6 bases and J lost 8, with 11 bases in between. Germline assignment: CDR1 MDHEN and CDR2 SYDVKM. This CDR3 is built from 12 residues. The DNA for the CDR3 is TGTGCCAGCAGCACGTTTGTGGACATTCAGTACTTC. Its translation is CASSTFVDIQYF.

The J gene is TRBJ2-7, the V gene TRBV15; D is possibly TRBD2 (6 bases). Germline CDR1 is LNHNV and CDR2 is YYDKDF (reference sequence). CDR3 length: 15 residues. Trimming removed 4 bases from V and 0 bases from J, with 13 bases in between. As DNA, the CDR3 is TGTGCCACCAGCAAAGATCGGGGGAGCTCCTACGAGCAGTACTTC. Translation: CATSKDRGSSYEQYF.

The table lists this clonotype with many counts. The J gene is TRBJ1-2, the V gene TRBV5-1; the D is unclear. CDR1 is SGHRS, CDR2 YFSETQ, per germline. The CDR3 spans 15 residues. V lost 0 bases to trimming and J lost 1 base, with 10 bases between them. CDR3 sequence (DNA): TGCGCCAGCAGCTTGGGGTCTACGTTTAACTATGGCTACACCTTC. Encoded protein: CASSLGSTFNYGYTF.

This clonotype showed up many times. This rearrangement joins TRBV9 to TRBJ2-5; no clear D. This CDR3 has 19 residues. The germline CDR1 and CDR2 sequences are SGDLS and YYNGEE. Trimming took off 0 bases at V and 2 bases at J, with 23 bases between the two ends. The CDR3 protein is CASSVGLGLERRLQETQYF. DNA for the CDR3: TGTGCCAGCAGCGTAGGCTTGGGCCTAGAGCGCCGTCTTCAAGAGACCCAGTACTTC.

This clonotype was recorded at least ten times. The chain is built from TRBV7-9 and TRBJ2-5, with unresolved D. Germline V lookup: CDR1 SEHNR, CDR2 FQNEAQ (reference sequence). The CDR3 totals 12 residues. V was cut by 9 bases and J by 5 bases, with 13 bases left in between. DNA for the CDR3: TGTGCCAGTTCCCAGCTGAGTGAGACCCAGTACTTC. Translating it yields CASSQLSETQYF.

This clonotype appeared many times. The V call is TRBV7-9, the J call TRBJ2-1; possible D gene TRBD2, 6 bases. CDR1 is SEHNR and CDR2 is FQNEAQ in the germline V gene (reference sequence). The V and J ends lost 3 bases and 7 bases respectively, with 7 bases between them. The CDR3 runs to 12 residues. CDR3 in amino acids: CASSFRGNEQFF. CDR3 bases: TGTGCCAGCAGCTTCCGGGGGAATGAGCAGTTCTTC.

This clonotype has at least ten counts. This chain uses TRBV4-3 with TRBJ2-2; the match to TRBD1 covers 8 bases. J lost 5 bases, V lost 0 bases, and 5 bases had no gene match. This CDR3 has 16 residues. Per germline, CDR1 LGHNA and CDR2 YSLEER. CDR3 nucleotide sequence: TGCGCCAGCAGCCAAGAAGACAGGGGTATGACCGGGGAGCTGTTTTTT. Protein: CASSQEDRGMTGELFF.

This clonotype was counted at least ten times. The V and J genes are TRBV5-1 and TRBJ2-2, with a tentative D call TRBD2 (5 bases). This CDR3 spans 15 amino acids. V lost 3 bases, J lost 6 bases, and 15 bases lay in between. Germline values: CDR1 SGHRS, CDR2 YFSETQ. Written as DNA, the CDR3 is TGCGCCAGCAGCTCGGATTTTTCTAGCCCCGGGGAGCTGTTTTTT. Translating it yields CASSSDFSSPGELFF.

This clonotype was counted at least ten times. The chain carries TRBV9 and TRBJ2-5; 7 positions match TRBD1. CDR1 is SGDLS, CDR2 YYNGEE, per germline. J was trimmed by 5 bases and V by 0 bases; bases with no gene match: 7. The CDR3 runs to 15 residues. The DNA of the CDR3 is TGTGCCAGCAGCGTAGATTACAGGGGTGGGGAGACCCAGTACTTC. This encodes CASSVDYRGGETQYF.

On this clonotype itself: A much larger clonotype is one base distant, so this may be a read error. This chain links TRBV5-1 with TRBJ2-1, with 8 bases matching TRBD2. This CDR3 region has 14 residues. The J segment lost 5 bases and the V segment lost 4 bases, leaving 5 bases of the junction unmatched. Germline V gene sequence: CDR1 SGHRS, CDR2 YFSETQ. The CDR3 nucleotides read TGCGCCAGCAGCGCGGGAGGCCCCCACAATGAGCAGTTCTTC. Translation: CASSAGGPHNEQFF.

This clonotype appeared many times. J is TRBJ2-7 and V is TRBV4-3; 7 positions match TRBD2. The CDR3 is made up of 15 amino acids. CDR1 and CDR2 (germline): LGHNA, YSLEER. Trimming took 2 bases from V and 4 from J; bases not matched to a gene: 8. Here the CDR3 reads CASSQLSGGGYEQYF. The CDR3 nucleotides read TGCGCCAGCAGCCAATTATCGGGAGGAGGGTACGAGCAGTACTTC.

This clonotype turned up a few times. The chain couples TRBV19 to TRBJ1-5, with D uncertain. This CDR3 has 15 residues. V gave up 5 bases and J gave up 2 bases, with 13 bases separating them. Germline V CDR1 and CDR2: LNHDA, SQIVND (reference sequence). CDR3 protein: CASSSQDGRNQPQHF. CDR3 nucleotide sequence: TGTGCCAGTAGTTCCCAGGACGGTCGCAATCAGCCCCAGCATTTT.

This clonotype turned up a few times. V usage is TRBV20-1 and J usage is TRBJ2-1; 8 bases are a match to TRBD2. This CDR3 has 16 amino acids. V was clipped by 6 bases and J by 7 bases; unmatched bases: 17. CDR1 and CDR2 from the germline V gene are DFQATT and SNEGSKA (reference sequence). The CDR3 region is CSAPRGWAGGGNEQFF. CDR3 sequence (DNA): TGCAGTGCCCCTCGCGGGTGGGCGGGAGGAGGGAATGAGCAGTTCTTC.